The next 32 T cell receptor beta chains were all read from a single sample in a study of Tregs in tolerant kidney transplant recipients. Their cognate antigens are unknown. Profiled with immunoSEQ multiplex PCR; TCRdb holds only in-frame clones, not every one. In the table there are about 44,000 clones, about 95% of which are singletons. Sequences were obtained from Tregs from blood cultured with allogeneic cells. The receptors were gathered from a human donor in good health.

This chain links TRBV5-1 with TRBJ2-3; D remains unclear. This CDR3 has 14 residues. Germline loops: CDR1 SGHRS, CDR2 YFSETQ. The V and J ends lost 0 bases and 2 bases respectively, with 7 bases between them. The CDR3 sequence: CASSLGGFTDTQYF. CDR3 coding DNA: TGCGCCAGCAGCTTGGGAGGATTCACAGATACGCAGTATTTT.

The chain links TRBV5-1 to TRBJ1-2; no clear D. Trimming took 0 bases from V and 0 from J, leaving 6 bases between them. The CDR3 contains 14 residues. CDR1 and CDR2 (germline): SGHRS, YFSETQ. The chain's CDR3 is CASSLDRANYGYTF. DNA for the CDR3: TGCGCCAGCAGCTTGGACAGAGCTAACTATGGCTACACCTTC.

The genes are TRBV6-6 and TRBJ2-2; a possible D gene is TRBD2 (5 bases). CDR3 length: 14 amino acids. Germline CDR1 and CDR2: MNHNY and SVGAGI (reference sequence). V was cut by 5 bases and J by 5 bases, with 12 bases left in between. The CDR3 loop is CASSGPWETGELFF. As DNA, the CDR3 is TGTGCCAGCAGTGGGCCTTGGGAGACCGGGGAGCTGTTTTTT.

CDR3 in DNA: TGCAGCGGGGCAGGGGGCTCTGGAAACACCATATATTTT. Translation gives CSGAGGSGNTIYF. This rearrangement joins TRBV29-1 to TRBJ1-3; 7 bases align to TRBD1. With 7 bases clipped from V and 0 bases from J, the junction kept 3 bases outside the gene matches. CDR1 is SQVTM and CDR2 is ANQGSEA in the germline V gene. The CDR3 extends over 13 amino acids.

The CDR3 region is CASSREAGAVYEQYF. Here the CDR3 DNA reads TGTGCCAGTAGCCGAGAAGCGGGAGCTGTCTACGAGCAGTACTTC. The chain joins TRBV19 to TRBJ2-7, with 8 nucleotides matching TRBD2. V was clipped by 6 bases and J by 3 bases; unmatched bases: 10. Germline loops: CDR1 LNHDA, CDR2 SQIVND (reference sequence). There are 15 residues in the CDR3.

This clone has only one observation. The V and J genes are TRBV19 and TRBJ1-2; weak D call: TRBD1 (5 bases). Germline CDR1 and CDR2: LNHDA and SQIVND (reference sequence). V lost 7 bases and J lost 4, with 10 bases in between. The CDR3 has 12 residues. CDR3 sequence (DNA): TGTGCCAGTATGGAAGGGGCCTATGGCTACACCTTC. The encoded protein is CASMEGAYGYTF. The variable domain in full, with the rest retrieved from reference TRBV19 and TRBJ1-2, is DGGITQSPKYLFRKEGQNVTLSCEQNLNHDAMYWYRQDPGQGLRLIYYSQIVNDFQKGDIAEGYSVSREKKESFPLTVTSAQKNPTAFYLCASMEGAYGYTFGSGTRLTVV.

DNA of the CDR3: TGTGCCAGCTCACGCCAGGGGACCGAAGAGCCCCAGCATTTT. Its translation is CASSRQGTEEPQHF. V and J are TRBV18 and TRBJ1-5; the D gene is possibly TRBD1 (6 bases). Germline values: CDR1 KGHSH, CDR2 LQKENI. Trimming shortened V by 4 bases and J by 8 bases, and 15 bases separated the two germline ends. CDR3 length: 14 residues.

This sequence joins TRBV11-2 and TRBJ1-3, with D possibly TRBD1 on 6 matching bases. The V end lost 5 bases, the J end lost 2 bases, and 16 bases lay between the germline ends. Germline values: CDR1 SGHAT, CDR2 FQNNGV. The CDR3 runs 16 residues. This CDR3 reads CASSRLQGTTGNTIYF. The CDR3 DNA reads TGTGCCAGCAGCCGCCTGCAGGGGACGACTGGAAACACCATATATTTT. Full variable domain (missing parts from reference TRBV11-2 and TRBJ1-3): EAGVAQSPRYKIIEKRQSVAFWCNPISGHATLYWYQQILGQGPKLLIQFQNNGVVDDSQLPKDRFSAERLKGVDSTLKIQPAKLEDSAVYLCASSRLQGTTGNTIYFGEGSWLTVV.

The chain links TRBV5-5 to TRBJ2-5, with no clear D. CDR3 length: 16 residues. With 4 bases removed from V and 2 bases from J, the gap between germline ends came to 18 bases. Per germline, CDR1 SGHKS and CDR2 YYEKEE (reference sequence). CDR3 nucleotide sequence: TGTGCCAGCAGCACCGGGCCAGATCTCCGGCAAGAGACCCAGTACTTC. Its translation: CASSTGPDLRQETQYF. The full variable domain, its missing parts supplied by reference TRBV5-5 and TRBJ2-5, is DAGVTQSPTHLIKTRGQQVTLRCSPISGHKSVSWYQQVLGQGPQFIFQYYEKEERGRGNFPDRFSARQFPNYSSELNVNALLLGDSALYLCASSTGPDLRQETQYFGPGTRLLVL.

CDR3 bases: TGTGCCAGCAGCTTAGCCTTGATAACCTACAATGAGCAGTTCTTC. It codes for CASSLALITYNEQFF. This sequence joins TRBV7-9 and TRBJ2-1; the D is unclear. This CDR3 contains 15 residues. V lost 0 bases and J 2 bases, leaving 8 bases between the germline ends. Germline V gene lookup returns CDR1 SEHNR and CDR2 FQNEAQ (reference sequence).

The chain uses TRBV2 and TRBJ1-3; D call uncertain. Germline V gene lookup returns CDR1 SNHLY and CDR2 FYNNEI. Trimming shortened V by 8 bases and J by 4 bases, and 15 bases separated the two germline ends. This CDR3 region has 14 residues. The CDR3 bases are TGTGCCAGCTCGCCGGGGTTATCCGGAAACACCATATATTTT. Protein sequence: CASSPGLSGNTIYF.

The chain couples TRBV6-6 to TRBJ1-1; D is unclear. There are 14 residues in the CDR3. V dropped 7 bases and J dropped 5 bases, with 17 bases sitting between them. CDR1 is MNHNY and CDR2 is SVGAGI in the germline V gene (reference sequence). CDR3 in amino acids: CASIRLSGGTEAFF. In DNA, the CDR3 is TGTGCCAGCATCAGACTCTCGGGAGGGACTGAAGCTTTCTTT.

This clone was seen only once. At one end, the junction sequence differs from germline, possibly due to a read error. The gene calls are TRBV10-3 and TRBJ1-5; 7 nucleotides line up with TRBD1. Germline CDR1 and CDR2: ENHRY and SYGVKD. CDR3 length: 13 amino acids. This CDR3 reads CAISGDSNQPRHF. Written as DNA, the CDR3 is TGTGCCATCAGTGGGGACAGCAATCAGCCCCGGCATTTT.

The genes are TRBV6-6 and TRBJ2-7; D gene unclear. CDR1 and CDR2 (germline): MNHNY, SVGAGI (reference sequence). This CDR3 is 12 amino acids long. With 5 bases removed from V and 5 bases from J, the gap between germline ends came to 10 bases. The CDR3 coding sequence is TGTGCCAGCAGTCAAAGTTTAAACGAGCAGTACTTC. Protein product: CASSQSLNEQYF.

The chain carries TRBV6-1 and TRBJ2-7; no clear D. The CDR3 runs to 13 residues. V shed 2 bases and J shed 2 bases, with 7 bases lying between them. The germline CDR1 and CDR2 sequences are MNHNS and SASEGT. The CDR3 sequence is CASSERHAYEQYF. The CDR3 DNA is TGTGCCAGCAGTGAAAGGCATGCCTACGAGCAGTACTTC.

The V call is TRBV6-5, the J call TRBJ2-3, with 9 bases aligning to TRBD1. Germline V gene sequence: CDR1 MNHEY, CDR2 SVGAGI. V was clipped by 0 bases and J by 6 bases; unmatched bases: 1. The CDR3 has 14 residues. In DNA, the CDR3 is TGTGCCAGCAGTTACTCAGGGACAGGGGATACGCAGTATTTT. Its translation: CASSYSGTGDTQYF.

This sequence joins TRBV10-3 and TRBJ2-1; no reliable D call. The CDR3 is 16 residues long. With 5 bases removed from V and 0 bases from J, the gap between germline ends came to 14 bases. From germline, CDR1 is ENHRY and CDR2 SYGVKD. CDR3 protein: CAISPLPGSSYNEQFF. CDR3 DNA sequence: TGTGCCATCAGTCCCCTGCCGGGTAGCTCCTACAATGAGCAGTTCTTC.

The CDR3 nucleotides are TGCGCCAGCAGCCAAGTTTTGTCCTCTGGGGCCAACGTCCTGACTTTC. Protein sequence: CASSQVLSSGANVLTF. The chain uses TRBV4-1 and TRBJ2-6; D call uncertain. This CDR3 region has 16 residues. Germline loops: CDR1 MGHRA, CDR2 YSYEKL. V lost 1 base, J lost 0 bases, and 7 bases lay in between.

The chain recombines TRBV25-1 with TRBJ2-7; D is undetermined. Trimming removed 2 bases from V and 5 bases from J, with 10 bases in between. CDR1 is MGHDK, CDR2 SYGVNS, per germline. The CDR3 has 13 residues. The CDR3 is CASSERRRNEQYF. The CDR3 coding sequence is TGTGCCAGCAGTGAACGTCGGCGGAACGAGCAGTACTTC.

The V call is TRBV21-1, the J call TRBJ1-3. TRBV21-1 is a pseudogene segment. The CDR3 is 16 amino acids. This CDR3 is CASSKGVRSSGNTIYF. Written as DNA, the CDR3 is TGTGCCAGCAGCAAGGGAGTCAGGAGCTCTGGAAACACCATATATTTT.

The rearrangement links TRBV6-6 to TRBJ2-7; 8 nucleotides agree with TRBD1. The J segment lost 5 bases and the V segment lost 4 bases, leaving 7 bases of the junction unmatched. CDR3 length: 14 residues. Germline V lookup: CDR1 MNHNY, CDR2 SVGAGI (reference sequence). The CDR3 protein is CASSFDNRGNEQYF. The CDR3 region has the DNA TGTGCCAGCAGTTTCGATAACAGGGGGAACGAGCAGTACTTC.

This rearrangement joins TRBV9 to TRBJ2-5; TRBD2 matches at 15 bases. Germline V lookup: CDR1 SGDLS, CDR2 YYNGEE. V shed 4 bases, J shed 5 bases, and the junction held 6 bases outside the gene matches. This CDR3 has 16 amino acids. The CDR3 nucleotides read TGTGCCAGCAGCCCTGGACTAGCGGGGGGGCCGGAGACCCAGTACTTC. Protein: CASSPGLAGGPETQYF.

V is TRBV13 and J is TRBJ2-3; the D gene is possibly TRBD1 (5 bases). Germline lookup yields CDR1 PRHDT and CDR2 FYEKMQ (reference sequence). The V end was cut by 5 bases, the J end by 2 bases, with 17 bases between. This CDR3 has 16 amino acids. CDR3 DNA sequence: TGTGCCAGCAGCCCAGGGTGGGTCGGCAACACAGATACGCAGTATTTT. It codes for CASSPGWVGNTDTQYF.

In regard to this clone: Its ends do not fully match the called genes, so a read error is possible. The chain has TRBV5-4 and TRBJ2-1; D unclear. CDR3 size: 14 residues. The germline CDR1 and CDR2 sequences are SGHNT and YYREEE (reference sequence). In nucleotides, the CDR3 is TGTGCCAGCAGCTTGTTCCACTCCCACAATGAGCAGTTCTTC. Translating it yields CASSLFHSHNEQFF.

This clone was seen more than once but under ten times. The CDR3 nucleotides are TGTGCCAGCAGCCCCATGAATGAGCAGTTCTTC. This sequence encodes CASSPMNEQFF. The chain combines TRBV7-9 with TRBJ2-1, with unresolved D. The germline gives CDR1 SEHNR, CDR2 FQNEAQ (reference sequence). Deletions cut 5 bases from V and 7 bases from J, with 6 bases between. This CDR3 has 11 amino acids. The variable domain in full, with the rest retrieved from reference TRBV7-9 and TRBJ2-1, is DTGVSQNPRHKITKRGQNVTFRCDPISEHNRLYWYRQTLGQGPEFLTYFQNEAQLEKSRLLSDRFSAERPKGSFSTLEIQRTEQGDSAMYLCASSPMNEQFFGPGTRLTVL.

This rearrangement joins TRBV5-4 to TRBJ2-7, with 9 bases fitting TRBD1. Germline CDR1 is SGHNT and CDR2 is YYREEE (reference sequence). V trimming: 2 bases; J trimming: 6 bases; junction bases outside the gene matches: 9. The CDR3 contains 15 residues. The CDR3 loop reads CASSFEQGAIREQYF. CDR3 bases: TGTGCCAGCAGCTTTGAACAGGGGGCTATTCGCGAGCAGTACTTC.

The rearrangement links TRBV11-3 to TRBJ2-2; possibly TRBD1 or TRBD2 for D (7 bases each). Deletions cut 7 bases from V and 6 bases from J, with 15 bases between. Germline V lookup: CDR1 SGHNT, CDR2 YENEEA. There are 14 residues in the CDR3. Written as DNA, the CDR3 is TGTGCCAGCACCTCCAGGGGGGGGTCCGGGGAGCTGTTTTTT. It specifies CASTSRGGSGELFF.

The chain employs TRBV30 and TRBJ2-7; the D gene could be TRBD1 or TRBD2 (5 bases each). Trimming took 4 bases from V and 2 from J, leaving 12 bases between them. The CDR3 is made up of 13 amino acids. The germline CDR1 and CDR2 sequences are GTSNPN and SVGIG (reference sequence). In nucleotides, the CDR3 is TGTGCCTGGAAGGCGACGGGACCCTACGAGCAGTACTTC. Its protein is CAWKATGPYEQYF.

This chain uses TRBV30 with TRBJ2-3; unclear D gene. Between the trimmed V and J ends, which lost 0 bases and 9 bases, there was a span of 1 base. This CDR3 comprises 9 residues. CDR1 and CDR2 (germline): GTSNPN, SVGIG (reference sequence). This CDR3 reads CAWSVTQYF. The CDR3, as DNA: TGTGCCTGGAGTGTAACGCAGTATTTT. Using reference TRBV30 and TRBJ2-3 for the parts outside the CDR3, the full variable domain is SQTIHQWPATLVQPVGSPLSLECTVEGTSNPNLYWYRQAAGRGLQLLFYSVGIGQISSEVPQNLSASRPQDRQFILSSKKLLLSDSGFYLCAWSVTQYFGPGTRLTVL.

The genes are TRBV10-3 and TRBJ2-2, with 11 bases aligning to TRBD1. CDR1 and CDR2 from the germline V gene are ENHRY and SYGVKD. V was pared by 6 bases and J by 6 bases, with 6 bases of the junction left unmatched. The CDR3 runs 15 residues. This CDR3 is CAISTGTGGPGELFF. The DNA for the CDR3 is TGTGCCATCAGCACCGGGACAGGGGGGCCCGGGGAGCTGTTTTTT.

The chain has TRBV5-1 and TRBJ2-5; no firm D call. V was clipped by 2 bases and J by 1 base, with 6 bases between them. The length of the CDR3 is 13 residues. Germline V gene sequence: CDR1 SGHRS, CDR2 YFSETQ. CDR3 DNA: TGCGCCAGCAGCTTCGCAGGCCAAGAGACCCAGTACTTC. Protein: CASSFAGQETQYF.

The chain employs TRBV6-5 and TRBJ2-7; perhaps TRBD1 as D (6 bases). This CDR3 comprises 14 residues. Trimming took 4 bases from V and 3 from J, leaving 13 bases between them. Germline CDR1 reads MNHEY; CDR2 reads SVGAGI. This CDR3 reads CASSFWTVGYEQYF. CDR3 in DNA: TGTGCCAGCAGTTTCTGGACAGTCGGCTACGAGCAGTACTTC.